The 4 T cell receptor beta chains listed next were all sequenced from one sample in a study of blood T cell repertoires in COVID-19 (TCRdb year 2020). Library generation was performed with the immunoSEQ multiplex PCR assay. Entries here come from immuneACCESS through TCRdb and include only in-frame sequences with V and J called. Some clones fail to appear in such tables; in the studies checked, an unresolved V gene covers under half of the shortfall, and the cause of the remainder is unknown. In all, the sample holds roughly 260,000 clones, and around 87% of those were seen once. The ten largest clones represent less than 3% of the sample. Sequencing input: peripheral blood. The receptor set was obtained from a woman between 45 and 65 years old with acute or convalescent COVID-19.

The rearrangement uses TRBV7-9 and TRBJ2-7; 9 positions match TRBD2. The CDR3 runs to 18 residues. Germline CDR1 reads SEHNR; CDR2 reads FQNEAQ (reference sequence). Unmatched junction bases numbered 13, after V lost 4 bases and J lost 0 bases. In nucleotides, the CDR3 is TGTGCCAGCAGCTCCCTCCCCCAGACTAGCGGAGGCTCCTACGAGCAGTACTTC. Translation gives CASSSLPQTSGGSYEQYF.

Only a few counts were recorded for this clone. The V gene is TRBV27, the J gene TRBJ1-4; D remains ambiguous. Germline CDR1 and CDR2: MNHEY and SMNVEV (reference sequence). The CDR3 is 14 residues long. V was clipped by 6 bases and J by 2 bases, with 10 bases between them. CDR3 in amino acids: CASSQVATNEKLFF. The CDR3 nucleotides read TGTGCCAGCAGCCAGGTAGCGACTAATGAAAAACTGTTTTTT.

The chain has TRBV27 and TRBJ2-1; 9 nucleotides line up with TRBD2. Germline CDR1 MNHEY, CDR2 SMNVEV (reference sequence). V shed 8 bases, J shed 4 bases, and the junction held 6 bases outside the gene matches. This CDR3 contains 14 residues. The CDR3 DNA reads as TGTGCCAGCGGTCGGACTAGCGCATACAATGAGCAGTTCTTC. Protein sequence: CASGRTSAYNEQFF.

V gene TRBV19 combines with J gene TRBJ2-1; 7 bases map to TRBD2. The CDR3 contains 15 residues. V lost 4 bases, J lost 3 bases, and 6 bases stayed unmatched. The germline V gene encodes CDR1 LNHDA and CDR2 SQIVND (reference sequence). This CDR3 reads CASSTLAEIYNEQFF. CDR3 DNA: TGTGCCAGTAGTACGCTAGCGGAGATCTACAATGAGCAGTTCTTC.